Sequencing of this T cell receptor (beta chain) was carried out in a study of Ad26.COV2.S vaccination and SARS-CoV-2 variants. Overall study context: Within the COV1001 Ad26.COV2.S trial arm, the donor was enrolled. Study conclusions and caveats: Spike-specific responses of CD8+ and CD4+ T cells were reported to display substantial breadth after vaccination.

Germline CDR1 SQVTM, CDR2 ANQGSEA. CDR3 size: 12 residues. V shed 6 bases and J 8 bases; nucleotides not matched to a gene: 7. TCRdb's copy holds only in-frame clones and misses some; the assay was immunoSEQ multiplex PCR. The sample has 300,000 to 400,000 clones; less than 90% are singletons. As regards this clone: Its antigen remains unknown.

Specified treatment: about 20 received Ad26.COV2.S at low or high dose, single or two shots; roughly five received placebo; per-sample allocation not given. Samples came from day 63 after the first vaccine or placebo injection. The donor's status was that of an adult aged 18-55 years in Boston. The J gene is TRBJ2-1, the V gene TRBV29-1; 7 bases are shared with TRBD1. The receptor comes from a person between 18 and 59 years old who received the Ad26.COV2.S COVID-19 vaccine or a placebo. The source was peripheral blood, collected in a trial of Ad26.COV2.S vaccine versus placebo. In nucleotides, the CDR3 is TGCAGCGTCGACATTACAGGGGATGAGCAGTTCTTC. Protein product: CSVDITGDEQFF.